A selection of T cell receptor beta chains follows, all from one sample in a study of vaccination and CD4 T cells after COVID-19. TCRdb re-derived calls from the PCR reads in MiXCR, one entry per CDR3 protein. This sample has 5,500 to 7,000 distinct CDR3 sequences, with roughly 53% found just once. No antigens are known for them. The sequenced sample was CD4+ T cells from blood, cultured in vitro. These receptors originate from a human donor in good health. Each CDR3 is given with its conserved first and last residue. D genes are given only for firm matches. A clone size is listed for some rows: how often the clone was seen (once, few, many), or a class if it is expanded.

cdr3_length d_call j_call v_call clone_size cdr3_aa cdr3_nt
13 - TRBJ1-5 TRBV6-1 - CASSGNIDQPQHF TGTGCCAGCAGTGGGAACATAGATCAGCCCCAGCATTTT
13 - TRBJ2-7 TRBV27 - CASSGSARYEQYF TGTGCCAGCAGCGGGTCAGCGCGCTACGAGCAGTACTTC
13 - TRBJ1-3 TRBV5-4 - CASSLVGADTIYF TGTGCCAGCAGCTTGGTAGGGGCGGACACCATATATTTT
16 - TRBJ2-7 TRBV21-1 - CASSKAPLRRPYEQYF TGTGCCAGCAGCAAAGCTCCACTCCGGAGACCTTACGAGCAGTACTTC
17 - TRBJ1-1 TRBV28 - CASSLGGWGPRGTEAFF TGTGCCAGCAGTTTGGGGGGATGGGGACCTCGAGGAACTGAAGCTTTCTTT
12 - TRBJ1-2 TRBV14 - CAIGRRRDGYTF TGTGCCATCGGTCGCAGGAGGGATGGCTACACCTTC
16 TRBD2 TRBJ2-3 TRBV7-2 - CASSLASGGYTDTQYF TGTGCCAGCAGCTTGGCTAGCGGGGGTTACACAGATACGCAGTATTTT
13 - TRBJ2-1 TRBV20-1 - CSATIDASPEQFF TGCAGTGCTACCATCGACGCGTCTCCCGAGCAGTTCTTC
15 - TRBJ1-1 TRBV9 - CASSVGGLGNTEAFF TGTGCCAGCAGCGTAGGGGGGCTCGGGAACACTGAAGCTTTCTTT
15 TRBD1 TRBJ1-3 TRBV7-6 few CASSLTGDSGNTIYF TGTGCCAGCAGCTTAACAGGGGACTCTGGAAACACCATATATTTT
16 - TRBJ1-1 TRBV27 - CASSFRGRADSTEAFF TGTGCCAGCAGTTTTAGGGGCAGGGCTGATAGCACTGAAGCTTTCTTT
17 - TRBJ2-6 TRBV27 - CASSSGGHPPGANVLTF TGTGCCAGCAGTTCTGGAGGCCATCCCCCTGGGGCCAACGTCCTGACTTTC
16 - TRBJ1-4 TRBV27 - CASSLSVSQGNEKLFF TGTGCCAGCAGTTTAAGTGTGAGTCAGGGCAATGAAAAACTGTTTTTT
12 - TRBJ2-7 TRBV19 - CASSGRSYEQYF TGTGCCAGTAGTGGCAGGTCCTACGAGCAGTACTTC
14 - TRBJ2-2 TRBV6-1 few CASGGPPNTGELFF TGTGCCAGCGGGGGACCGCCGAACACCGGGGAGCTGTTTTTT
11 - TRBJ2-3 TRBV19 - CASSISDTQYF TGTGCCAGTAGTATTTCCGATACGCAGTATTTT
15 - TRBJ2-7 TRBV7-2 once CASSLFFYEGYEQYF TGTGCCAGCAGCTTATTTTTTTACGAGGGCTACGAGCAGTACTTC
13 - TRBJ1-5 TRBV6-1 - CASRAGFNQPQHF TGTGCCAGCAGGGCAGGATTCAATCAGCCCCAGCATTTT
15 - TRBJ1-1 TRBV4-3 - CASSQEWQGNTEAFF TGCGCCAGCAGCCAAGAATGGCAGGGGAACACTGAAGCTTTCTTT
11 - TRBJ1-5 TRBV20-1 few CSARRNQPQHF TGCAGTGCTAGGCGCAATCAGCCCCAGCATTTT
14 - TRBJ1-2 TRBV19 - CASKPTDFNYGYTF TGTGCCAGTAAACCGACAGATTTTAACTATGGCTACACCTTC
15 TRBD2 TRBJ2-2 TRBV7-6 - CASTNRGGLRRELFF TGTGCCAGCACAAACCGGGGGGGCCTGAGGAGGGAGCTGTTTTTT
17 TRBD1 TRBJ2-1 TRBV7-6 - CASSLARTGESYNEQFF TGTGCCAGCAGCTTAGCGAGAACAGGGGAATCCTACAATGAGCAGTTCTTC
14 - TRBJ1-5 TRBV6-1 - CASSEVGGNQPQHF TGTGCCAGCAGTGAGGTGGGTGGCAATCAGCCCCAGCATTTT
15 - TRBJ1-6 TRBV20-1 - CSASGGASWNSPLHF TGCAGTGCTAGTGGTGGGGCCTCCTGGAATTCACCCCTCCACTTT
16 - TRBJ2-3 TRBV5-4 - CASSSPPRGGADTQYF TGTGCCAGCAGCTCGCCCCCCAGAGGAGGGGCAGATACGCAGTATTTT
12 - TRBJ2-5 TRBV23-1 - CASYPNEETQYF TGCGCCAGCTACCCCAACGAAGAGACCCAGTACTTC
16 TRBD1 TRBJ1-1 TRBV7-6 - CASSRTGGRENTEAFF TGTGCCAGCAGCCGGACAGGGGGCAGGGAGAACACTGAAGCTTTCTTT
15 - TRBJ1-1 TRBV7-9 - CASSLGQGVNTEAFF TGTGCCAGCAGCTTAGGGCAGGGCGTGAACACTGAAGCTTTCTTT
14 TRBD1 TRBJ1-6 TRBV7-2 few CASSSGGGNSPLHF TGTGCCAGCAGCTCAGGGGGGGGGAATTCACCCCTCCACTTT
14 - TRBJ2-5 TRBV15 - CATSRIQGKETQYF TGTGCCACCAGCAGAATTCAGGGGAAAGAGACCCAGTACTTC
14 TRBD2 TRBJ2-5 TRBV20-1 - CSAAIAGGRETQYF TGCAGTGCTGCCATAGCGGGGGGGCGGGAGACCCAGTACTTC
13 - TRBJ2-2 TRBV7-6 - CASSLAGAGELFF TGTGCCAGCAGCTTAGCGGGGGCCGGGGAGCTGTTTTTT
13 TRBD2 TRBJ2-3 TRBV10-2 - CASIRTSLDTQYF TGCGCCAGCATTCGGACTAGCTTAGATACGCAGTATTTT
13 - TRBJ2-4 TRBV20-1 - CSAGVTAKNIQYF TGCAGTGCTGGGGTCACGGCCAAAAACATTCAGTACTTC